This TCR beta chain was sequenced for a study of cytomegalovirus exposure and HLA in healthy donors. Study-level findings and limits: Sequencing likely generated an artifact that appeared as a cluster of highly shared sequence variants.

The V and J ends lost 5 bases and 6 bases respectively, with 20 bases between them. CDR3 length: 15 amino acids. In germline, CDR1 is MNHEY, CDR2 SMNVEV (reference sequence). As regards this clone: Its antigen is as yet unknown.

The PCR used 60 Vbeta and 13 Jbeta primers. Some clones are missing from TCRdb's copy, which holds only in-frame ones; the method was immunoSEQ multiplex PCR. Its clone listing holds about 39,000 clones. Sequencing was carried out using PBMCs. This TCR was sampled from a woman in her twenties or thirties in good health and CMV-seropositive. This chain connects TRBV27 to TRBJ2-7, with D perhaps TRBD1 (6 bases). The CDR3 is CASSPLPTGVGEQYF. CDR3 in DNA: TGTGCCAGCAGTCCCCTTCCGACAGGAGTAGGCGAGCAGTACTTC.